These 30 T cell receptor beta chains originate from one sample sequenced in a study of cytomegalovirus exposure and HLA in healthy donors. Primers: 60 Vbeta forward and 13 Jbeta reverse. Using immunoSEQ multiplex PCR, the repertoire was profiled, and TCRdb retains in-frame clones only, with some absent. The sample lists roughly 80,000 clones, about 68% occurring once. Sample: PBMCs. The source of these receptors is a woman aged 50 to 60 in good health and CMV-seropositive.

This chain uses TRBV9 with TRBJ2-1; 15 nucleotides line up with TRBD2. This CDR3 spans 18 amino acids. The ends lost 5 bases at V and 0 bases at J; junction bases unmatched: 6. Germline V gene lookup returns CDR1 SGDLS and CDR2 YYNGEE. CDR3 bases: TGTGCCAGCAGGAGCGGGACTAGCGGGGGGAGCTCCTACAATGAGCAGTTCTTC. It codes for CASRSGTSGGSSYNEQFF.

V and J are TRBV9 and TRBJ2-2, with D unclear. Germline V gene sequence: CDR1 SGDLS, CDR2 YYNGEE. The V end lost 1 base, the J end lost 8 bases, and 9 bases lay between the germline ends. This CDR3 spans 13 amino acids. The DNA of the CDR3 is TGTGCCAGCAGCGTACGTCCCCTTGGGGAGCTGTTTTTT. Protein product: CASSVRPLGELFF. The whole variable domain, remainder taken from reference TRBV9 and TRBJ2-2, is DSGVTQTPKHLITATGQRVTLRCSPRSGDLSVYWYQQSLDQGLQFLIQYYNGEERAKGNILERFSAQQFPDLHSELNLSSLELGDSALYFCASSVRPLGELFFGEGSRLTVL.

The V call is TRBV6-1, the J call TRBJ2-7; D is unresolved. The CDR3 loop spans 13 amino acids. V gave up 2 bases and J gave up 3 bases, with 8 bases separating them. The germline gives CDR1 MNHNS, CDR2 SASEGT. CDR3 in amino acids: CASSEFSGYEQYF. DNA of the CDR3: TGTGCCAGCAGTGAATTCTCAGGCTACGAGCAGTACTTC.

The V gene is TRBV7-2, the J gene TRBJ2-3; D might be TRBD1 (7 bases). Per the germline V gene, CDR1 is SGHTA and CDR2 is FQGNSA. This CDR3 region has 14 residues. V lost 4 bases and J 5 bases, leaving 13 bases between the germline ends. The CDR3 DNA sequence: TGTGCCAGCAGCTCCTACCAGGGGGGAGATACGCAGTATTTT. Protein sequence: CASSSYQGGDTQYF.

This clone was observed a handful of times. The chain links TRBV4-1 to TRBJ1-4, with D possibly being TRBD1 (5 bases). The CDR3 has 13 amino acids. Germline assignment: CDR1 MGHRA and CDR2 YSYEKL. The V end lost 8 bases, the J end lost 2 bases, and 9 bases lay between the germline ends. The CDR3 DNA follows: TGCGCCAGCGCAGGGTGGACTAATGAAAAACTGTTTTTT. The encoded protein is CASAGWTNEKLFF.

The V and J genes are TRBV19 and TRBJ1-6; possibly TRBD1 for D (6 bases). CDR1 LNHDA and CDR2 SQIVND come from the germline V gene (reference sequence). Trimming removed 4 bases at V and 13 bases at J, with 14 bases between. This CDR3 has 13 residues. Here the CDR3 reads CASSTRGPAPLHF. In nucleotides, the CDR3 is TGTGCCAGTAGTACCAGGGGACCCGCCCCCCTCCACTTT.

This clone was detected a few times. J is TRBJ2-1 and V is TRBV11-2; 9 nucleotides line up with TRBD2. The ends lost 0 bases at V and 2 bases at J; junction bases unmatched: 2. The CDR3 sequence is 16 residues long. In germline, CDR1 is SGHAT, CDR2 FQNNGV. CDR3 in amino acids: CASSLEVAGAYNEQFF. The CDR3 DNA reads as TGTGCCAGCAGCTTAGAGGTAGCGGGGGCCTACAATGAGCAGTTCTTC.

This clone appeared a few times. This rearrangement joins TRBV6-1 to TRBJ2-1; possibly TRBD2 for D (6 bases). This CDR3 region has 11 residues. Germline V gene data show CDR1 as MNHNS and CDR2 as SASEGT. V lost 3 bases and J lost 10, with 7 bases in between. The CDR3 DNA reads as TGTGCCAGCAGTGAGCGGGACGAGCAGTTCTTC. Translation: CASSERDEQFF.

The table lists this clone with a few counts. The genes are TRBV7-9 and TRBJ1-2; TRBD1 matches at 8 bases. Trimming took 2 bases from V and 4 from J; bases not matched to a gene: 3. The CDR3 length is 14 residues. Germline CDR1 and CDR2: SEHNR and FQNEAQ (reference sequence). The CDR3 is CASSLTGTGYGYTF. The DNA for the CDR3 is TGTGCCAGCAGCTTAACCGGGACAGGCTATGGCTACACCTTC.

This sequence joins TRBV6-6 and TRBJ2-7, with no clear D. Germline assignment: CDR1 MNHNY and CDR2 SVGAGI (reference sequence). This CDR3 is built from 14 residues. CDR3 residues: CASIQNAASHEQYV. The CDR3 DNA reads TGTGCCAGCATCCAAAATGCGGCCTCCCACGAGCAGTACGTC.

A few counts support this clone. The CDR3 DNA reads as TGTGCCAGCAGACGACAGGGTTCAAATTCACCCCTCCACTTT. This gives the protein CASRRQGSNSPLHF. V gene TRBV6-5 combines with J gene TRBJ1-6; 7 bases match TRBD1. The V gene end was trimmed by 6 bases and the J gene end by 7 bases; junction bases not matched to a gene: 6. The CDR3 is 14 amino acids. The germline V gene has CDR1 MNHEY and CDR2 SVGAGI.

The chain has TRBV21-1 and TRBJ2-3; the tabulated D call, TRBD2, remains unverified against the DNA. TRBV21-1 is designated a pseudogene. The CDR3 is 14 amino acids. DNA for the CDR3: TGTGCCAGCAGCAAAGAATCCGGAGCCGATACGCAGTATTTT. Amino acids: CASSKESGADTQYF.

The chain links TRBV7-9 to TRBJ2-2, with D possibly TRBD2 on 7 matching bases. Trimming left V 8 bases short and J 0 bases short, with 13 bases between. Germline assignment: CDR1 SEHNR and CDR2 FQNEAQ (reference sequence). The CDR3 length is 15 residues. The CDR3 nucleotides read TGTGCCAGCGGCTGGGGGGGGCCGAACACCGGGGAGCTGTTTTTT. Protein sequence: CASGWGGPNTGELFF.

The chain combines TRBV9 with TRBJ1-3; 10 nucleotides match TRBD1. The J segment lost 2 bases and the V segment lost 3 bases, leaving 23 bases of the junction unmatched. Per the germline V gene, CDR1 is SGDLS and CDR2 is YYNGEE. This CDR3 is built from 22 residues. The CDR3 sequence is CASSGGTGVAAYKTKPGNTIYF. CDR3 coding DNA: TGTGCCAGCAGCGGCGGGACAGGGGTTGCCGCCTACAAAACAAAACCTGGAAACACCATATATTTT.

In this sample, this clone turned up a few times. V is TRBV5-6 and J is TRBJ1-5; D is unclear. The germline CDR1 and CDR2 sequences are SGHDT and YYEEEE. The CDR3 is made up of 15 amino acids. V dropped 2 bases and J dropped 4 bases, with 13 bases sitting between them. This CDR3 is CASSFRRPRNQPQHF. CDR3 nucleotides: TGTGCCAGCAGCTTTAGAAGGCCGAGGAATCAGCCCCAGCATTTT.

The CDR3 DNA reads as TGTGCCAGCAGTCCACATGGACAGTCGAAAACTGAAGCTTTCTTT. This sequence encodes CASSPHGQSKTEAFF. The chain is built from TRBV28 and TRBJ1-1; a weak D match, TRBD1 (6 bases). Germline CDR1 is MDHEN and CDR2 is SYDVKM. Deletions cut 5 bases from V and 5 bases from J, with 18 bases between. The CDR3 is 15 residues long. Based on the CDR3 plus reference TRBV28 and TRBJ1-1, the full variable domain is DVKVTQSSRYLVKRTGEKVFLECVQDMDHENMFWYRQDPGLGLRLIYFSYDVKMKEKGDIPEGYSVSREKKERFSLILESASTNQTSMYLCASSPHGQSKTEAFFGQGTRLTVV.

The V gene is TRBV6-1, the J gene TRBJ2-1; 10 nucleotides line up with TRBD2. Looked up from germline, CDR1 is MNHNS and CDR2 is SASEGT. CDR3 size: 15 residues. V was clipped by 5 bases and J by 8 bases; unmatched bases: 9. The CDR3 region is CASSQSGGAAHEQFF. In nucleotides, the CDR3 is TGTGCCAGCAGTCAAAGCGGGGGGGCGGCGCATGAGCAGTTCTTC.

This rearrangement joins TRBV27 to TRBJ1-2; no clear D gene. CDR3 length: 13 residues. V was trimmed by 3 bases and J by 2 bases, leaving 7 bases between them. Germline CDR1 and CDR2: MNHEY and SMNVEV (reference sequence). The CDR3 DNA sequence: TGTGCCAGCAGTTTCACTAGGAACTATGGCTACACCTTC. It codes for CASSFTRNYGYTF.

This clone is a singleton in its sample. The V call is TRBV19, the J call TRBJ1-5, with a possible D match to TRBD1 (6 bases). Germline-derived CDR1 and CDR2 are LNHDA and SQIVND (reference sequence). Trimming left V 3 bases short and J 5 bases short, with 14 bases between. The CDR3 has 15 residues. CDR3 nucleotides: TGTGCCAGTAGTATCGAAACAGGGTGGGATCAGCCCCAGCATTTT. Amino acids: CASSIETGWDQPQHF.

This clone was recorded a few times. The J gene is TRBJ1-4, the V gene TRBV6-6; 8 bases fit TRBD1. Germline values: CDR1 MNHNY, CDR2 SVGAGI (reference sequence). The CDR3 spans 16 residues. Trimming removed 1 base from V and 6 bases from J; junction bases left unmatched: 7. The CDR3 sequence: CASSYYRGAHDEKLFF. The DNA of the CDR3 is TGTGCCAGCAGTTACTACAGGGGGGCCCATGATGAAAAACTGTTTTTT.

A few counts support this clone. The chain employs TRBV10-3 and TRBJ2-1; a weak D match, TRBD1 (6 bases). Germline V gene lookup returns CDR1 ENHRY and CDR2 SYGVKD. The germline V and J ends were trimmed by 5 bases and 9 bases, with 17 bases remaining between them. The length of the CDR3 is 14 residues. CDR3 nucleotides: TGTGCCATCAGTATGCGACAGGTCCTGAGTGAGCAGTTCTTC. This encodes CAISMRQVLSEQFF.

The genes are TRBV14 and TRBJ2-1, with 10 nucleotides matching TRBD2. V gave up 4 bases and J gave up 5 bases; unmatched junction bases: 5. CDR1 and CDR2 from the germline V gene are SGHDN and FVKESK. CDR3 length: 15 amino acids. The CDR3 protein is CASSRSGGADNEQFF. CDR3 DNA: TGTGCCAGCAGCCGGAGCGGGGGGGCCGACAATGAGCAGTTCTTC.

The chain employs TRBV25-1 and TRBJ1-2; 7 bases line up with TRBD1. The germline V gene encodes CDR1 MGHDK and CDR2 SYGVNS. V shed 7 bases and J 4 bases; nucleotides not matched to a gene: 6. The CDR3 contains 13 residues. CDR3: CASKRGQAYGYTF. The CDR3 bases are TGTGCCAGCAAGCGAGGACAGGCCTATGGCTACACCTTC.

The chain has TRBV18 and TRBJ1-2, with 7 nucleotides matching TRBD1. V trimming: 0 bases; J trimming: 6 bases; junction bases outside the gene matches: 10. The CDR3 has 16 amino acids. In germline, CDR1 is KGHSH, CDR2 LQKENI. CDR3 sequence: CASSPPSGQVINGYTF. In DNA, the CDR3 is TGTGCCAGCTCACCACCGTCAGGACAGGTGATCAATGGCTACACCTTC. Filled out from reference TRBV18 and TRBJ1-2, the complete variable domain reads NAGVMQNPRHLVRRRGQEARLRCSPMKGHSHVYWYRQLPEEGLKFMVYLQKENIIDESGMPKERFSAEFPKEGPSILRIQQVVRGDSAAYFCASSPPSGQVINGYTFGSGTRLTVV.

This clone was seen a handful of times. This chain uses TRBV15 with TRBJ1-4; D is perhaps TRBD1 (6 bases). Trimming stripped 0 bases from V and 7 bases from J, with 12 bases between. This CDR3 comprises 15 residues. Germline-derived CDR1 and CDR2 are LNHNV and YYDKDF (reference sequence). CDR3 DNA sequence: TGTGCCACCAGCAGAGATCCGGGGGGCGTTGAAAAACTGTTTTTT. Protein sequence: CATSRDPGGVEKLFF.

V usage is TRBV4-2 and J usage is TRBJ1-5, with D unclear. From germline, CDR1 is LGHNA and CDR2 YNFKEQ. This CDR3 contains 13 residues. V was clipped by 0 bases and J by 6 bases, with 6 bases between them. The CDR3: CASSQDSGQPQHF. CDR3 nucleotides: TGTGCCAGCAGCCAAGACAGCGGTCAGCCCCAGCATTTT.

The CDR3 protein is CASSSPYLIPGLKGHEQYV. CDR3 nucleotide sequence: TGTGCCAGCAGTTCCCCATACCTAATTCCAGGGTTAAAGGGTCACGAGCAGTACGTC. The rearrangement joins TRBV28 to TRBJ2-7, with D possibly matching TRBD1 (5 bases). The CDR3 runs to 19 residues. Germline assignment: CDR1 MDHEN and CDR2 SYDVKM. The V end lost 4 bases, the J end lost 5 bases, and 30 bases lay between the germline ends.

The CDR3 here is CASSDRDSTDTQYF. The DNA of the CDR3 is TGTGCCAGCAGTGACAGAGACAGTACAGATACGCAGTATTTT. The chain employs TRBV6-4 and TRBJ2-3, with TRBD1 as a possible D gene (5 bases). The V end lost 2 bases, the J end lost 3 bases, and 9 bases lay between the germline ends. CDR3 length: 14 amino acids. CDR1 and CDR2 from the germline V gene are MRHNA and SNTAGT.

The CDR3 region has the DNA TGTGCCAGCAGCCGACCGGGGACTAGCCGTTACAATGAGCAGTTCTTC. Translating it yields CASSRPGTSRYNEQFF. The chain carries TRBV7-6 and TRBJ2-1; 9 bases agree with TRBD2. V shed 5 bases, J shed 4 bases, and the junction held 9 bases outside the gene matches. This CDR3 spans 16 amino acids. CDR1 is SGHVS, CDR2 FNYEAQ, per germline.

V gene TRBV5-1 combines with J gene TRBJ1-2; D gene ambiguous. The CDR3 sequence is 13 residues long. The germline gives CDR1 SGHRS, CDR2 YFSETQ. V lost 0 bases and J 8 bases, leaving 11 bases between the germline ends. The CDR3, as DNA: TGCGCCAGCAGCTTGGCCGCCGGGAAAGGCTACACCTTC. Amino acid sequence: CASSLAAGKGYTF.